These T cell receptor beta chains were read from a single sample in a study of T-cell memory formation after mild COVID-19. TCRdb ran MiXCR on the 5' RACE reads and lists one entry per CDR3 protein. This table holds more than 150,000 distinct CDR3 sequences, approximately 18% found once. Material for sequencing was PBMCs or a T cell subset sorted from them (not recorded which). Source of these receptors: a man between 18 and 35 years old who had mild COVID-19 (a few samples of this study predate the infection). Cell type and time point are not known. CDR3s include the opening cysteine and the closing phenylalanine or tryptophan. Each record gives: clone size, J gene, D gene, V gene, CDR3 protein, CDR3 DNA. D genes are given only for firm matches. For some rows the clone size is stated as once, few or many, or as a class when expanded; others skip it.

. | TRBJ1-2 | TRBD1 | TRBV5-1 | CASSSQTGTYNYGYTF | TGCGCCAGCAGCTCCCAGACAGGGACTTATAACTATGGCTACACCTTC
few | TRBJ2-1 | . | TRBV28 | CASSLSLYWDEQFF | TGTGCCAGCAGTCTGAGCTTATACTGGGATGAGCAGTTCTTC
. | TRBJ2-1 | TRBD2 | TRBV20-1 | CSAPVTSGGGNEQFF | TGCAGTGCTCCCGTGACTAGCGGGGGGGGCAATGAGCAGTTCTTC
few | TRBJ2-3 | TRBD2 | TRBV10-3 | CAISESAGGLPSTDTQYF | TGTGCCATCAGTGAGTCTGCGGGGGGACTCCCAAGCACAGATACGCAGTATTTT
few | TRBJ1-2 | . | TRBV29-1 | CSAGGGANYGYTF | TGCAGCGCTGGGGGGGGAGCTAACTATGGCTACACCTTC
. | TRBJ2-2 | . | TRBV29-1 | CSVSTQVNTGELFF | TGCAGCGTTTCAACTCAGGTGAACACCGGGGAGCTGTTTTTT
few | TRBJ2-5 | TRBD1 | TRBV3-1 | CASSQDPGQGETQYF | TGTGCCAGCAGCCAAGATCCGGGACAGGGGGAGACCCAGTACTTC
few | TRBJ2-7 | TRBD2 | TRBV30 | CAWSKRGTGEQYF | TGTGCCTGGAGTAAGCGGGGGACGGGCGAGCAGTACTTC
. | TRBJ1-1 | TRBD1 | TRBV6-5 | CASSGQGRGTEAFF | TGTGCCAGCAGTGGACAGGGAAGAGGGACTGAAGCTTTCTTT
many | TRBJ2-4 | . | TRBV5-6 | CASSPWGVTNIQYF | TGTGCCAGCAGCCCATGGGGGGTTACAAACATTCAGTACTTC
. | TRBJ1-1 | . | TRBV4-2 | CASSQEYEHTEAFF | TGTGCCAGCAGCCAAGAATATGAGCACACTGAAGCTTTCTTT
few | TRBJ2-3 | . | TRBV4-3 | CASSQDRFTDTQYF | TGCGCCAGCAGCCAAGATCGTTTCACAGATACGCAGTATTTT
few | TRBJ2-2 | TRBD1 | TRBV11-3 | CASGLTGGARELFF | TGTGCCAGCGGTTTGACAGGGGGGGCGCGGGAGCTGTTTTTT
once | TRBJ2-1 | TRBD2 | TRBV11-3 | CASSLGISGVGEQFF | TGTGCCAGCAGCTTAGGTATTAGCGGGGTGGGTGAGCAGTTCTTC
few | TRBJ2-2 | . | TRBV2 | CASSAQIENTGELFF | TGTGCCAGCAGTGCCCAGATCGAGAACACCGGGGAGCTGTTTTTT
few | TRBJ2-3 | . | TRBV6-1 | CASSVLQGSVTDTQYF | TGTGCCAGCAGTGTCCTGCAGGGGAGTGTGACAGATACGCAGTATTTT
few | TRBJ1-4 | TRBD1 | TRBV12-3/TRBV12-4 | CASTRDRGNNEKLFF | TGTGCCAGCACCCGGGACAGGGGAAACAATGAAAAACTGTTTTTT
few | TRBJ2-5 | . | TRBV12-3/TRBV12-4 | CASSFAQEETQYF | TGTGCCAGCAGCTTCGCGCAGGAGGAGACCCAGTACTTC
once | TRBJ1-1 | . | TRBV15 | CATSREWGTLNTEAFF | TGTGCCACCAGCAGAGAATGGGGGACATTGAACACTGAAGCTTTCTTT
few | TRBJ1-2 | . | TRBV27 | CASSLIIGRRNYGYTF | TGTGCCAGCAGTTTAATTATAGGTCGCCGAAACTATGGCTACACCTTC
. | TRBJ1-2 | TRBD1 | TRBV7-2 | CASSLRTGQEGVYGYTF | TGTGCCAGCAGCTTACGTACGGGACAGGAGGGAGTATATGGCTACACCTTC
. | TRBJ2-3 | . | TRBV5-1 | CASSLAAQTSTDTQYF | TGCGCCAGCAGCTTGGCAGCGCAGACTAGCACAGATACGCAGTATTTT
. | TRBJ2-5 | TRBD1 | TRBV12-3/TRBV12-4 | CASRRDRHTETQYF | TGTGCCAGCAGACGGGACAGGCACACGGAGACCCAGTACTTC
many | TRBJ1-6 | . | TRBV2 | CASKTDSHNSPLHF | TGTGCCAGCAAGACCGACAGCCATAATTCACCCCTCCACTTT
once | TRBJ2-7 | . | TRBV7-3 | CASSRVVGDSEQYF | TGTGCCAGCAGTCGGGTAGTGGGGGACTCCGAGCAGTACTTC
few | TRBJ1-4 | . | TRBV7-9 | CASSLVGGAGEKLFF | TGTGCCAGCAGCTTAGTAGGGGGGGCTGGTGAAAAACTGTTTTTT
. | TRBJ2-3 | TRBD2 | TRBV24-1 | CATALTSGGVDTQYF | TGTGCCACCGCCCTTACTAGCGGGGGGGTAGATACGCAGTATTTT
. | TRBJ2-1 | . | TRBV6-5 | CASSYKGNPYNEQFF | TGTGCCAGCAGTTACAAGGGTAACCCCTACAATGAGCAGTTCTTC
few | TRBJ2-2 | . | TRBV7-6 | CASSPTGYPNTGELFF | TGTGCCAGCAGCCCTACAGGGTATCCGAACACCGGGGAGCTGTTTTTT
many | TRBJ2-7 | TRBD2 | TRBV7-2 | CASSLNAASGAYEQYF | TGTGCCAGCAGCTTAAACGCGGCTAGCGGGGCCTACGAGCAGTACTTC
. | TRBJ2-7 | . | TRBV12-3/TRBV12-4 | CASSLSFTDEQYF | TGTGCCAGCAGTTTAAGTTTTACAGACGAGCAGTACTTC
. | TRBJ1-1 | TRBD1 | TRBV7-9 | CASSLTGGGGTEAFF | TGTGCCAGCAGCCTTACAGGGGGCGGTGGCACTGAAGCTTTCTTT
few | TRBJ2-5 | TRBD2 | TRBV20-1 | CSAQSAGGRFGETQYF | TGCAGTGCCCAGTCGGCGGGGGGGCGGTTTGGGGAGACCCAGTACTTC
. | TRBJ2-1 | . | TRBV15 | CATTFERNSYNEQFF | TGTGCCACCACCTTCGAGCGGAACTCCTACAATGAGCAGTTCTTC